The present TCR beta chain was sequenced within a study of blood T cell repertoires in COVID-19. Sequencing used immunoSEQ multiplex PCR; TCRdb keeps in-frame clones, though not all of them. The sample comprises 200,000 to 250,000 clones, approximately 85% of which are singletons, and 2.4% rests with the top ten. Germline CDR1 is SGHRS and CDR2 is YFSETQ. With 6 bases clipped from V and 10 bases from J, the junction kept 18 bases outside the gene matches. The CDR3 has 16 residues. The receptor comes from an older woman with COVID-19, enrolled during active disease. Sequencing used peripheral blood. V usage is TRBV5-1 and J usage is TRBJ2-1, with 8 bases fitting TRBD2. The DNA of the CDR3 is TGCGCCAGCAAATTTCAGGCGGGGGGCTTAGAAGAGGAGCAGTTCTTC. Residues: CASKFQAGGLEEEQFF.